These 30 T cell receptor beta chains were all obtained from the same sample, sequenced in a study of PD-L1 blockade in urothelial cancer. As to time point: peripheral blood 6 weeks after treatment start. Profiled with immunoSEQ multiplex PCR; TCRdb holds only in-frame clones, not every one. The data contain about 38,000 clones, 86% of them singletons. This material consisted of PBMCs, taken around atezolizumab (anti-PD-L1) treatment. The receptors originated from a man aged 55 to 70 with urothelial cancer.

This sequence joins TRBV30 and TRBJ1-1; 10 bases are a match to TRBD1. This CDR3 is 14 amino acids long. Germline CDR1 GTSNPN, CDR2 SVGIG (reference sequence). V shed 2 bases, J shed 3 bases, and the junction held 3 bases outside the gene matches. This chain's CDR3 is CAWSRQGAYTEAFF. CDR3 bases: TGTGCCTGGAGTAGACAGGGGGCTTACACTGAAGCTTTCTTT.

CDR3 coding DNA: TGTGCCAGCAGTCCCAGGGCGGGGTTATATGGCTACACCTTC. Its translation: CASSPRAGLYGYTF. The gene calls are TRBV6-1 and TRBJ1-2; D perhaps matches TRBD1 (5 bases). V lost 5 bases to trimming and J lost 5 bases, with 15 bases between them. The CDR3 totals 14 residues. CDR1 and CDR2 from the germline V gene are MNHNS and SASEGT.

The rearrangement links TRBV11-3 to TRBJ2-2; 9 bases align to TRBD2. Trimming at V came to 4 bases and at J to 1 base, leaving 7 bases not matched to a gene. Germline CDR1 and CDR2: SGHNT and YENEEA. There are 17 residues in the CDR3. The CDR3, as DNA: TGTGCCAGCAGCTCCCTTCGTAGCGGGGGGAACACCGGGGAGCTGTTTTTT. The encoded protein is CASSSLRSGGNTGELFF.

J is TRBJ1-1 and V is TRBV5-1; TRBD1 matches 9 bases. The CDR3 has 13 amino acids. V lost 3 bases and J lost 6; bases outside the gene matches: 3. Germline CDR1 SGHRS, CDR2 YFSETQ. CDR3 DNA sequence: TGCGCCAGCAGCTCGACAGGGGGTGCTGAAGCTTTCTTT. It is translated as CASSSTGGAEAFF.

The chain is built from TRBV7-2 and TRBJ1-2; the match to TRBD1 covers 8 bases. Germline loops: CDR1 SGHTA, CDR2 FQGNSA. The CDR3 spans 13 residues. V was pared by 5 bases and J by 7 bases, with 6 bases of the junction left unmatched. The DNA for the CDR3 is TGTGCCAGCAGCCCAGACAGGGGTCGTGGCTACACCTTC. Translating it yields CASSPDRGRGYTF.

This clone was picked up one time. V usage is TRBV7-2 and J usage is TRBJ1-2; maybe TRBD1 (5 bases). Trimming took off 1 base at V and 5 bases at J, with 17 bases between the two ends. Per germline, CDR1 SGHTA and CDR2 FQGNSA. The CDR3 is 16 amino acids. CDR3 DNA sequence: TGTGCCAGCAGCTTAGGGCCAGTGGCAGGGTGGTATGGCTACACCTTC. Amino acid sequence: CASSLGPVAGWYGYTF.

The table lists this clone with many counts. The chain carries TRBV6-1 and TRBJ2-7, with TRBD2 matching over 7 bases. The germline gives CDR1 MNHNS, CDR2 SASEGT. The V segment lost 5 bases and the J segment 11 bases; nucleotides outside the gene matches: 15. The CDR3 sequence is 14 residues long. The CDR3 spells CASSSGDHMDEKYF. The CDR3 nucleotides read TGTGCCAGCAGTAGCGGGGATCACATGGATGAAAAGTACTTC.

The rearrangement joins TRBV4-3 to TRBJ2-2; 15 nucleotides agree with TRBD2. The CDR3 runs to 20 residues. In germline, CDR1 is LGHNA, CDR2 YSLEER. The J segment lost 1 base and the V segment lost 1 base, leaving 7 bases of the junction unmatched. CDR3 in amino acids: CASSQARGLAGGRNTGELFF. In DNA, the CDR3 is TGCGCCAGCAGCCAAGCTAGGGGACTAGCGGGGGGAAGGAACACCGGGGAGCTGTTTTTT.

The V gene is TRBV6-1, the J gene TRBJ1-4; TRBD1 agrees at 7 bases. The J segment lost 6 bases and the V segment lost 6 bases, leaving 7 bases of the junction unmatched. The CDR3 extends over 14 amino acids. Germline V lookup: CDR1 MNHNS, CDR2 SASEGT. The CDR3 region is CASRRATGYEKLFF. CDR3 in DNA: TGTGCCAGCAGGAGGGCGACAGGGTATGAAAAACTGTTTTTT.

This chain links TRBV5-1 with TRBJ1-1; D remains ambiguous. CDR3 length: 14 amino acids. Germline CDR1 SGHRS, CDR2 YFSETQ. V lost 4 bases to trimming and J lost 5 bases, with 15 bases between them. The CDR3 reads CASSLASGETEAFF. For the CDR3, the DNA is TGCGCCAGCAGCCTGGCGTCCGGGGAGACTGAAGCTTTCTTT. The full variable domain, rest sourced from reference TRBV5-1 and TRBJ1-1, is KAGVTQTPRYLIKTRGQQVTLSCSPISGHRSVSWYQQTPGQGLQFLFEYFSETQRNKGNFPGRFSGRQFSNSRSEMNVSTLELGDSALYLCASSLASGETEAFFGQGTRLTVV.

This rearrangement joins TRBV4-1 to TRBJ1-2; TRBD1 aligns across 8 bases. The CDR3 loop spans 15 amino acids. V shed 1 base, J shed 7 bases, and the junction held 8 bases outside the gene matches. Per germline, CDR1 MGHRA and CDR2 YSYEKL. The CDR3 here is CASSQADREISGYTF. CDR3 nucleotides: TGCGCCAGCAGCCAAGCGGACAGGGAGATCAGTGGCTACACCTTC.

V is TRBV19 and J is TRBJ2-5, with 9 bases identical to TRBD2. J was trimmed by 5 bases and V by 6 bases; bases with no gene match: 4. CDR3 length: 13 amino acids. Germline-derived CDR1 and CDR2 are LNHDA and SQIVND (reference sequence). Here the CDR3 reads CASSVAGEETQYF. Here the CDR3 DNA reads TGTGCCAGTAGCGTAGCGGGGGAGGAGACCCAGTACTTC. The full variable domain, with the rest looked up from reference TRBV19 and TRBJ2-5, is DGGITQSPKYLFRKEGQNVTLSCEQNLNHDAMYWYRQDPGQGLRLIYYSQIVNDFQKGDIAEGYSVSREKKESFPLTVTSAQKNPTAFYLCASSVAGEETQYFGPGTRLLVL.

The chain employs TRBV27 and TRBJ2-1; the D is unclear. With 3 bases removed from V and 1 base from J, the gap between germline ends came to 10 bases. The CDR3 runs to 15 residues. Germline V CDR1 and CDR2: MNHEY, SMNVEV (reference sequence). The CDR3 region has the DNA TGTGCCAGCAGTTTGAGGCGCGGTTCCTACAATGAGCAGTTCTTC. Protein sequence: CASSLRRGSYNEQFF.

The chain couples TRBV19 to TRBJ2-1; TRBD2 agrees at 7 bases. CDR3 length equals 15 residues. After removal of 4 bases from V and 5 bases from J, the junction contained 8 bases not matched to a gene. Per germline, CDR1 LNHDA and CDR2 SQIVND (reference sequence). CDR3 sequence: CASSNLGGLNNEQFF. Written as DNA, the CDR3 is TGTGCCAGTAGTAATTTGGGGGGACTAAACAATGAGCAGTTCTTC.

The chain is built from TRBV6-1 and TRBJ1-2; 8 bases fit TRBD1. The CDR3 is made up of 12 amino acids. Germline V lookup: CDR1 MNHNS, CDR2 SASEGT. V lost 8 bases, J lost 6 bases, and 5 bases stayed unmatched. DNA for the CDR3: TGTGCCAGCGTCGGACAGGGAAATGGCTACACCTTC. Encoded protein: CASVGQGNGYTF.

This clone has only one observation. The chain links TRBV19 to TRBJ2-3; 7 bases align to TRBD2. V was pared by 3 bases and J by 0 bases, with 3 bases of the junction left unmatched. Germline CDR1 is LNHDA and CDR2 is SQIVND (reference sequence). CDR3 length equals 15 residues. The chain's CDR3 is CASSMSGASTDTQYF. Here the CDR3 DNA reads TGTGCCAGTAGTATGAGCGGGGCGAGCACAGATACGCAGTATTTT.

V gene TRBV2 combines with J gene TRBJ1-1; 7 bases match TRBD1. With V trimmed by 6 bases and J by 1 base, 8 bases remained unmatched. The CDR3 consists of 15 residues. Germline V gene sequence: CDR1 SNHLY, CDR2 FYNNEI. The CDR3 coding sequence is TGTGCCAGCAGCGCTACCGGGACAGAGAACACTGAAGCTTTCTTT. Protein product: CASSATGTENTEAFF. The whole variable domain, remainder taken from reference TRBV2 and TRBJ1-1, is EPEVTQTPSHQVTQMGQEVILRCVPISNHLYFYWYRQILGQKVEFLVSFYNNEISEKSEIFDDQFSVERPDGSNFTLKIRSTKLEDSAMYFCASSATGTENTEAFFGQGTRLTVV.

This chain connects TRBV2 to TRBJ1-5; weak D call: TRBD1 (5 bases). Germline lookup yields CDR1 SNHLY and CDR2 FYNNEI. Trimming pared 8 bases from V and 1 base from J, leaving 15 bases between. CDR3 length: 15 amino acids. This CDR3 reads CASAGQQTSNQPQHF. The DNA for the CDR3 is TGTGCCAGCGCGGGGCAGCAAACAAGCAATCAGCCCCAGCATTTT.

The rearrangement uses TRBV2 and TRBJ2-1, with 14 bases matching TRBD2. V was pared by 1 base and J by 7 bases, with 3 bases of the junction left unmatched. Germline values: CDR1 SNHLY, CDR2 FYNNEI. The CDR3 totals 16 residues. CDR3 in amino acids: CASSEGWTSGGNEQFF. CDR3 DNA: TGTGCCAGCAGTGAAGGGTGGACTAGCGGGGGGAATGAGCAGTTCTTC.

CDR3 amino acids: CASGSYGVEETQYF. The CDR3 DNA follows: TGTGCCAGCGGCAGCTACGGGGTGGAAGAGACCCAGTACTTC. The rearrangement links TRBV7-8 to TRBJ2-5, with D possibly matching TRBD2 (5 bases). The ends were cut back, 8 bases at V and 3 bases at J, with 16 bases in the middle. From germline, CDR1 is SGHVS and CDR2 FQNEAQ. This CDR3 is 14 amino acids long.

This chain joins TRBV13 and TRBJ1-2, with 8 bases identical to TRBD1. Germline values: CDR1 PRHDT, CDR2 FYEKMQ (reference sequence). This CDR3 region has 16 residues. The trim removed 5 bases at V and 2 bases at J, leaving 10 bases unmatched. Written as DNA, the CDR3 is TGTGCCAGCAGCCAACCCACAGGGGGGCCCAACTATGGCTACACCTTC. This codes for CASSQPTGGPNYGYTF.

V usage is TRBV19 and J usage is TRBJ2-1; D remains ambiguous. Trimming cost V 1 base and J 4 bases, with 8 bases left between them. CDR1 LNHDA and CDR2 SQIVND come from the germline V gene (reference sequence). This CDR3 comprises 14 residues. The CDR3 region is CASSIVGGYNEQFF. In DNA, the CDR3 is TGTGCCAGTAGTATAGTTGGCGGTTACAATGAGCAGTTCTTC.

The chain carries TRBV18 and TRBJ2-6; tentative D call: TRBD1 (6 bases). The germline V gene encodes CDR1 KGHSH and CDR2 LQKENI. The CDR3 spans 16 residues. Trimming took 8 bases from V and 0 from J, leaving 14 bases between them. This CDR3 is CASRREQGSGANVLTF. The CDR3 DNA sequence: TGTGCCAGCCGACGGGAACAGGGCTCTGGGGCCAACGTCCTGACTTTC.

The V gene is TRBV7-3, the J gene TRBJ1-1, with 8 bases identical to TRBD1. V trimming: 2 bases; J trimming: 3 bases; junction bases outside the gene matches: 2. Germline CDR1 SGHTA, CDR2 FQGTGA. The CDR3 has 14 amino acids. The CDR3 DNA sequence: TGTGCCAGCAGCTTAGGGACAGGCGACACTGAAGCTTTCTTT. Its translation is CASSLGTGDTEAFF.

The V gene is TRBV25-1, the J gene TRBJ2-7; D is perhaps TRBD2 (6 bases). Germline CDR1 is MGHDK and CDR2 is SYGVNS. The ends were cut back, 11 bases at V and 0 bases at J, with 14 bases in the middle. The CDR3 covers 13 residues. The CDR3 nucleotides read TGTGCCTCTTTAGCGGAGAACTCCTACGAGCAGTACTTC. Translation: CASLAENSYEQYF.

This chain joins TRBV11-2 and TRBJ2-1, with TRBD2 identical over 9 bases. The CDR3 runs 17 residues. Germline V lookup: CDR1 SGHAT, CDR2 FQNNGV. The junction had 13 bases not matched to a gene; V was cut back by 4 bases and J by 6 bases. In DNA form, the CDR3 reads TGTGCCAGCAGCTCCCGACTAGCGGCCCAGTCGGTCAATGAGCAGTTCTTC. This translates into CASSSRLAAQSVNEQFF.

This sequence joins TRBV27 and TRBJ1-1; D might be TRBD1 (6 bases). CDR3 length: 17 amino acids. CDR1 MNHEY and CDR2 SMNVEV come from the germline V gene (reference sequence). V was trimmed by 6 bases and J by 8 bases, leaving 28 bases between them. CDR3 residues: CASRRRPSTGQIFEAFF. The DNA of the CDR3 is TGTGCCAGCAGGCGGAGACCATCTACAGGGCAAATATTCGAAGCTTTCTTT.

The CDR3 spells CSVGGSAGYTF. The CDR3 coding sequence is TGCAGCGTTGGAGGGTCGGCTGGCTACACCTTC. The chain joins TRBV29-1 to TRBJ1-2; no definite D call. V lost 4 bases and J 7 bases, leaving 10 bases between the germline ends. The CDR3 is 11 amino acids. Germline V lookup: CDR1 SQVTM, CDR2 ANQGSEA.

The V gene is TRBV5-5, the J gene TRBJ2-7, with 8 bases lining up with TRBD1. The germline CDR1 and CDR2 sequences are SGHKS and YYEKEE (reference sequence). This CDR3 contains 16 residues. V trimming: 4 bases; J trimming: 0 bases; junction bases outside the gene matches: 9. The CDR3 bases are TGTGCCAGCAGCCCTTACCCAGGGGGCCTCTCCTACGAGCAGTACTTC. This translates into CASSPYPGGLSYEQYF.

The genes are TRBV18 and TRBJ2-2; 7 nucleotides agree with TRBD1. The CDR3 is made up of 15 amino acids. J was trimmed by 4 bases and V by 5 bases; bases with no gene match: 7. Germline V gene data show CDR1 as KGHSH and CDR2 as LQKENI. CDR3 sequence (DNA): TGTGCCAGCTCATCGGAACAGGGGTTCACCGGGGAGCTGTTTTTT. The encoded protein is CASSSEQGFTGELFF.